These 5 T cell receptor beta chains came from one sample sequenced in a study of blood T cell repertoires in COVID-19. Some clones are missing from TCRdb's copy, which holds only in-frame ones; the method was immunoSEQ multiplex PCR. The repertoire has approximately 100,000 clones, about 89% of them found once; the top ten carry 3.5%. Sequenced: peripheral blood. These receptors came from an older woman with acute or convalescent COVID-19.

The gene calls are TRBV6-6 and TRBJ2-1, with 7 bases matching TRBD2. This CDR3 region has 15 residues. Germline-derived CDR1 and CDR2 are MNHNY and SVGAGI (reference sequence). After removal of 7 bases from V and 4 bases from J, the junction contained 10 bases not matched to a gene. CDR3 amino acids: CASNPLAAFYNEQFF. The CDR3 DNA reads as TGTGCCAGCAACCCTCTAGCGGCCTTTTACAATGAGCAGTTCTTC.

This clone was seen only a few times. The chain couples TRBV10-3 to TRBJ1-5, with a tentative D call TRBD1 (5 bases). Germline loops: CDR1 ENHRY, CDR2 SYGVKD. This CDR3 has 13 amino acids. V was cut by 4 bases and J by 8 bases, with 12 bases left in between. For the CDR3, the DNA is TGTGCCATCAGTGCGTCAGGAGGGGAGCCCCAGCATTTT. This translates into CAISASGGEPQHF.

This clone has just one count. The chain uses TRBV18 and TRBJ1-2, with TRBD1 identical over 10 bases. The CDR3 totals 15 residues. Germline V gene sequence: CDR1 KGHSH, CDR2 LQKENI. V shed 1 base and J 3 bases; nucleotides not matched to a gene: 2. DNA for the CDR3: TGTGCCAGCTCACCACGACAGGGGGCCGACTATGGCTACACCTTC. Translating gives CASSPRQGADYGYTF. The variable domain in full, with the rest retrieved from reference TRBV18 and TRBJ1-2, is NAGVMQNPRHLVRRRGQEARLRCSPMKGHSHVYWYRQLPEEGLKFMVYLQKENIIDESGMPKERFSAEFPKEGPSILRIQQVVRGDSAAYFCASSPRQGADYGYTFGSGTRLTVV.

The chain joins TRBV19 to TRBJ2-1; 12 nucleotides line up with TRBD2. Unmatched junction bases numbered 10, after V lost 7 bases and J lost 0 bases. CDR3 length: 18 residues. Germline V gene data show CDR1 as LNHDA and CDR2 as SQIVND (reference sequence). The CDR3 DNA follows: TGTGCCAGTAAGAGGGCTAGCGGGAGGGCCGCCTCCTACAATGAGCAGTTCTTC. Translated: CASKRASGRAASYNEQFF.

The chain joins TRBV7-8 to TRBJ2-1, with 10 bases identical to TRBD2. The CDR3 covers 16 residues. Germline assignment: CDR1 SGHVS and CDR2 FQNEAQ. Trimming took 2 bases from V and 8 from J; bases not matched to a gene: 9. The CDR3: CASSLSGASGSHEQFF. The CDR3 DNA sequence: TGTGCCAGCAGCTTAAGCGGCGCTAGCGGGAGTCATGAGCAGTTCTTC.